The TCR beta chain under discussion was sequenced for a study of blood T cell repertoires in COVID-19. Background on the study: The United States, Italy and Spain provided the acute and convalescent COVID-19 samples. PBMCs, B-cell-depleted T cells, or T cells provided the cDNA or gDNA that made up the material.

The CDR3 covers 13 residues. V lost 4 bases, J lost 5 bases, and 11 bases lay in between. Germline lookup yields CDR1 SGHTA and CDR2 FQGTGA. In the authors' methods: The assay estimated nucleated cells by amplifying reference gene primers. Here immunoSEQ multiplex PCR was the method, and the copy in TCRdb shows in-frame clones only, minus some. V, J and clone size are taken as reported in that table, and D and trimming were inferred from the DNA itself. The sample includes about 80,000 clones, around 80% seen only once; the top ten take about 12%. The chain uses TRBV7-3 and TRBJ1-2; D remains ambiguous. This TCR was sampled from a man older than 75 with acute or convalescent COVID-19. Sequenced material: peripheral blood. The CDR3 DNA reads TGTGCCAGCAGCTCCGGAGGGAATTATGGCTACACCTTC. Translating gives CASSSGGNYGYTF.